This passage covers 18 T cell receptor beta chains from one sample sequenced in a study of T cell responses to AZD1222 COVID-19 vaccine. Method: immunoSEQ multiplex PCR; TCRdb's copy keeps in-frame clones and lacks some. The sample lists around 77,000 clones, 75% to 90% occurring once. The sample here was peripheral blood, taken on day 0 of AZD1222 vaccination. These receptor sequences come from an adult in good health.

This clone came up once. The CDR3 nucleotides read TGCGCCAGCAGCGTCCCGGGACAGGGGAATGAAAAACTGTTTTTT. Protein: CASSVPGQGNEKLFF. This chain connects TRBV4-1 to TRBJ1-4; 10 bases are shared with TRBD1. Germline V lookup: CDR1 MGHRA, CDR2 YSYEKL. Unmatched junction bases numbered 5, after V lost 5 bases and J lost 5 bases. The CDR3 covers 15 residues.

The genes are TRBV7-6 and TRBJ2-1; D unresolved. V lost 1 base and J 2 bases, leaving 12 bases between the germline ends. This CDR3 has 16 residues. The germline gives CDR1 SGHVS, CDR2 FNYEAQ. CDR3 bases: TGTGCCAGCAGCTTAGAGGCCTCAGACCCCTACAATGAGCAGTTCTTC. Its protein product is CASSLEASDPYNEQFF.

V usage is TRBV18 and J usage is TRBJ2-7; TRBD1 aligns across 7 bases. The CDR3 runs to 13 residues. In germline, CDR1 is KGHSH, CDR2 LQKENI. Unmatched junction bases numbered 4, after V lost 6 bases and J lost 2 bases. The CDR3 nucleotides are TGTGCCAGCTCGAACGGACAGGCCTACGAGCAGTACTTC. Translated: CASSNGQAYEQYF.

The rearrangement links TRBV18 to TRBJ1-3, with a tentative D call TRBD1 (5 bases). The germline V gene has CDR1 KGHSH and CDR2 LQKENI. V was trimmed by 3 bases and J by 1 base, leaving 16 bases between them. CDR3 size: 17 residues. The CDR3 DNA follows: TGTGCCAGCTCACCTCGGCAGGGAATTCAGTCTGGAAACACCATATATTTT. Its protein is CASSPRQGIQSGNTIYF.

The sample holds one count of this clone. The V gene is TRBV18, the J gene TRBJ1-5; weak D call: TRBD1 (5 bases). Germline V gene sequence: CDR1 KGHSH, CDR2 LQKENI. This CDR3 contains 15 residues. The ends were cut back, 5 bases at V and 3 bases at J, with 14 bases in the middle. The CDR3 region is CASSIPGLDNQPQHF. Here the CDR3 DNA reads TGTGCCAGCTCAATACCAGGGTTGGACAATCAGCCCCAGCATTTT.

The V gene is TRBV5-1, the J gene TRBJ2-5; maybe TRBD1 (6 bases). V was clipped by 6 bases and J by 3 bases, with 18 bases between them. The CDR3 length is 15 residues. The germline V gene encodes CDR1 SGHRS and CDR2 YFSETQ. The CDR3 here is CASTPPLGGEETQYF. In DNA, the CDR3 is TGCGCCAGCACCCCCCCTCTAGGGGGAGAAGAGACCCAGTACTTC.

V gene TRBV5-1 combines with J gene TRBJ2-3, with D perhaps given as TRBD1 or TRBD2 (5 bases each). Per germline, CDR1 SGHRS and CDR2 YFSETQ. The CDR3 has 15 residues. Trimming stripped 4 bases from V and 0 bases from J, with 12 bases between. CDR3 coding DNA: TGCGCCAGCAGCCGTTGGTGGGGGAGCACAGATACGCAGTATTTT. This codes for CASSRWWGSTDTQYF.

The chain joins TRBV28 to TRBJ2-3, with D uncertain. The V end was cut by 5 bases, the J end by 8 bases, with 14 bases between. The CDR3 runs to 13 residues. Germline V gives CDR1 MDHEN, CDR2 SYDVKM. Here the CDR3 DNA reads TGTGCCAGCAGTCCCTTGACACGTCCTACGCAGTATTTT. Its translation is CASSPLTRPTQYF.

The chain is built from TRBV3-1 (or the pseudogene TRBV3-2) and TRBJ1-1; TRBD1 might be the D (5 bases). Germline CDR1 and CDR2: LGHDT and YNNKEL (reference sequence). The CDR3 is 14 amino acids. V shed 4 bases and J shed 0 bases, with 9 bases lying between them. The CDR3 coding sequence is TGTGCCAGCAGCCGAGGGGTGGTGAACACTGAAGCTTTCTTT. Its translation: CASSRGVVNTEAFF.

This clone was detected once. In nucleotides, the CDR3 is TGTGCCAGCAGTGAAGGACTAGCTACAGAGACCCAGTACTTC. This gives the protein CASSEGLATETQYF. The V call is TRBV6-1, the J call TRBJ2-5; 7 nucleotides agree with TRBD2. J gave up 4 bases and V 1 base, and 3 bases lay outside the gene matches. The CDR3 runs 14 residues. Germline CDR1 is MNHNS and CDR2 is SASEGT.

The CDR3 is CASSRGQGTYNEQFF. The DNA for the CDR3 is TGTGCCAGCAGTCGCGGACAGGGAACCTACAATGAGCAGTTCTTC. The chain employs TRBV28 and TRBJ2-1; 8 positions match TRBD1. The CDR3 is 15 residues long. V shed 5 bases, J shed 2 bases, and the junction held 5 bases outside the gene matches. The germline CDR1 and CDR2 sequences are MDHEN and SYDVKM.

This clone was detected a few times. V gene TRBV28 combines with J gene TRBJ1-6; 8 bases line up with TRBD1. Per germline, CDR1 MDHEN and CDR2 SYDVKM. The CDR3 consists of 15 residues. With V trimmed by 5 bases and J by 9 bases, 9 bases remained unmatched. The CDR3 region is CASSDSGGIGSPLHF. The CDR3 DNA sequence: TGTGCCAGCAGTGATTCAGGGGGCATAGGTTCACCCCTCCACTTT.

The chain couples TRBV28 to TRBJ2-7; D gene uncertain. This CDR3 region has 15 residues. Germline values: CDR1 MDHEN, CDR2 SYDVKM. V shed 6 bases and J shed 3 bases, with 18 bases lying between them. The CDR3: CASRPQRVGYYEQYF. The CDR3 DNA sequence: TGTGCCAGCAGGCCCCAAAGGGTGGGGTACTACGAGCAGTACTTC.

This chain uses TRBV28 with TRBJ1-5; TRBD1 might be the D (5 bases). V was cut by 3 bases and J by 0 bases, with 24 bases left in between. The CDR3 is made up of 20 amino acids. Germline CDR1 reads MDHEN; CDR2 reads SYDVKM. CDR3 sequence reads: CASSLISPPVTDYSNQPQHF. The DNA of the CDR3 is TGTGCCAGCAGTTTGATATCCCCTCCAGTGACAGATTATAGCAATCAGCCCCAGCATTTT.

The rearrangement joins TRBV6-5 to TRBJ2-5, with 7 bases matching TRBD2. The trim removed 3 bases at V and 1 base at J, leaving 5 bases unmatched. The germline gives CDR1 MNHEY, CDR2 SVGAGI. The CDR3 is made up of 15 amino acids. CDR3 DNA: TGTGCCAGCAGTTATCTAGCGGAGGTCCAAGAGACCCAGTACTTC. It specifies CASSYLAEVQETQYF.

The V call is TRBV5-4, the J call TRBJ2-3, with 9 positions matching TRBD1. CDR1 and CDR2 from the germline V gene are SGHNT and YYREEE (reference sequence). V trimming: 4 bases; J trimming: 5 bases; junction bases outside the gene matches: 8. The CDR3 spans 15 residues. The CDR3 is CASSGDRVSGDTQYF. As DNA, the CDR3 is TGTGCCAGCAGCGGGGACAGGGTCAGCGGAGATACGCAGTATTTT.

The chain uses TRBV24-1 and TRBJ2-5; tentatively, D is TRBD2 (5 bases). Germline assignment: CDR1 KGHDR and CDR2 SFDVKD. The CDR3 consists of 16 residues. The V end was cut by 4 bases, the J end by 2 bases, with 16 bases between. The CDR3, as DNA: TGTGCCACCAGTGACCCCGGACTCTCTTGGCAAGAGACCCAGTACTTC. It is translated as CATSDPGLSWQETQYF.

The rearrangement links TRBV5-1 to TRBJ2-1; D could derive from TRBD1 or TRBD2 (5 bases each). Trimming removed 5 bases from V and 5 bases from J, with 20 bases in between. Germline assignment: CDR1 SGHRS and CDR2 YFSETQ. This CDR3 is 16 amino acids long. The CDR3 is CASRRLGTPPNNEQFF. DNA of the CDR3: TGCGCCAGCAGGCGTCTAGGGACGCCTCCGAACAATGAGCAGTTCTTC.